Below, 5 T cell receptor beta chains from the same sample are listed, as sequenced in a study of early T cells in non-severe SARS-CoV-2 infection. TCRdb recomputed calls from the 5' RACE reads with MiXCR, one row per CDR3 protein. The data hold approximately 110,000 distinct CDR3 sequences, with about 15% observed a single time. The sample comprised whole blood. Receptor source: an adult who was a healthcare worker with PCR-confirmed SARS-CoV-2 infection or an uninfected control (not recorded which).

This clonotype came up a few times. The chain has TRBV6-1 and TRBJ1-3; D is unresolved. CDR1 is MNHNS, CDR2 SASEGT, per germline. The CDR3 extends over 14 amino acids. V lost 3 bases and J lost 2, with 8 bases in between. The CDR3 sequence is CASSEGNPGNTIYF. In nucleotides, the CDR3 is TGTGCCAGCAGTGAGGGGAACCCTGGAAACACCATATATTTT.

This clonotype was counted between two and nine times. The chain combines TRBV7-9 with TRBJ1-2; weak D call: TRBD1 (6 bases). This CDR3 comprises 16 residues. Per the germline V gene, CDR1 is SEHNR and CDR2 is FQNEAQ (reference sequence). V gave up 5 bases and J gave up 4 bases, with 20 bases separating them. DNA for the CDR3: TGTGCCAGCAGCCTTGGGACACTCAAAGGTCCCTATGGCTACACCTTC. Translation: CASSLGTLKGPYGYTF.

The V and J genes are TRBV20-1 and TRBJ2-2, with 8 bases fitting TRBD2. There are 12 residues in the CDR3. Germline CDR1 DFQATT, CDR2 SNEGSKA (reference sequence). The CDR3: CSALRGAGELFF. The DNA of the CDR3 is TGCAGCGCCCTGCGGGGGGCCGGGGAGCTGTTTTTT.

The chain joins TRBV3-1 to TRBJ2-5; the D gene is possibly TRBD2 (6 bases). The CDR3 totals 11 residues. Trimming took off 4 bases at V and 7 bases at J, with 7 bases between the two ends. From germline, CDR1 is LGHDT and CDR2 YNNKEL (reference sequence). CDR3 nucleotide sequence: TGTGCCAGCAGCCTGGAGGGGACCCAGTACTTC. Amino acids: CASSLEGTQYF.

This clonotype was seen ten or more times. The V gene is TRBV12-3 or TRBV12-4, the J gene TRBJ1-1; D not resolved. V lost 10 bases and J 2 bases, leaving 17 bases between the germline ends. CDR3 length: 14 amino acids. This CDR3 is CATHMYTDNTEAFF. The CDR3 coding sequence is TGTGCCACCCATATGTACACGGACAACACTGAAGCTTTCTTT.